Shown below are 26 T cell receptor beta chains from a single sample sequenced in a study of cytomegalovirus exposure and HLA in healthy donors. Sequencing used immunoSEQ multiplex PCR; TCRdb keeps in-frame clones, though not all of them. The repertoire holds approximately 170,000 clones, with roughly 80% as singletons. Sequenced sample: PBMCs. These receptors were obtained from a man aged 25-40 years in good health and CMV-seropositive.

This clone was seen a single time. The J gene is TRBJ1-1, the V gene TRBV5-1, with TRBD1 as a possible D gene (5 bases). The CDR3 has 17 amino acids. Germline-derived CDR1 and CDR2 are SGHRS and YFSETQ. V was shortened by 0 bases and J by 1 base, with 16 bases between the two germline ends. CDR3 sequence reads: CASSLAPSGRANTEAFF. As DNA, the CDR3 is TGCGCCAGCAGCTTGGCCCCCTCTGGCAGGGCGAACACTGAAGCTTTCTTT.

V gene TRBV7-6 combines with J gene TRBJ2-7; the D gene is possibly TRBD1 (6 bases). The germline CDR1 and CDR2 sequences are SGHVS and FNYEAQ. CDR3 length equals 12 residues. Trimming took 4 bases from V and 4 from J, leaving 8 bases between them. The CDR3 region is CASSSGVYEQYF. The CDR3 nucleotides are TGTGCCAGCAGCTCAGGGGTGTACGAGCAGTACTTC.

This clone was seen only once. The chain has TRBV9 and TRBJ2-1; D is perhaps TRBD1 (6 bases). V lost 0 bases and J lost 5, with 9 bases in between. The CDR3 is 14 amino acids. Germline V gives CDR1 SGDLS, CDR2 YYNGEE. CDR3 DNA sequence: TGTGCCAGCAGCGTAGTGGACAGTAACAATGAGCAGTTCTTC. Translating gives CASSVVDSNNEQFF.

The gene calls are TRBV9 and TRBJ2-3; TRBD1 matches 8 bases. Germline V gene sequence: CDR1 SGDLS, CDR2 YYNGEE. V was pared by 3 bases and J by 4 bases, with 4 bases of the junction left unmatched. The CDR3 extends over 14 amino acids. CDR3 sequence reads: CASSAQQGADTQYF. CDR3 DNA: TGTGCCAGCAGCGCCCAACAGGGGGCAGATACGCAGTATTTT.

The chain joins TRBV7-2 to TRBJ2-2; 7 bases map to TRBD1. V lost 5 bases and J lost 6; bases outside the gene matches: 6. This CDR3 is built from 14 residues. CDR1 is SGHTA, CDR2 FQGNSA, per germline. The CDR3 sequence is CASSLTGTAGELFF. Written as DNA, the CDR3 is TGTGCCAGCAGCCTGACAGGGACGGCCGGGGAGCTGTTTTTT. Looking up the rest from reference TRBV7-2 and TRBJ2-2 gives the full variable domain: GAGVSQSPSNKVTEKGKDVELRCDPISGHTALYWYRQSLGQGLEFLIYFQGNSAPDKSGLPSDRFSAERTGGSVSTLTIQRTQQEDSAVYLCASSLTGTAGELFFGEGSRLTVL.

The CDR3 region has the DNA TGCGCCAGCAGTTTTGCCCCCAGCGGGGGTTACAATGAGCAGTTCTTC. Amino acid sequence: CASSFAPSGGYNEQFF. The V call is TRBV5-1, the J call TRBJ2-1; 8 bases match TRBD2. This CDR3 comprises 16 residues. CDR1 is SGHRS and CDR2 is YFSETQ in the germline V gene. The V and J ends lost 5 bases and 4 bases, in that order; junction bases with no gene match: 11.

This chain links TRBV29-1 with TRBJ2-3, with D maybe TRBD2 (6 bases). Germline values: CDR1 SQVTM, CDR2 ANQGSEA. This CDR3 has 13 residues. V was shortened by 7 bases and J by 1 base, with 12 bases between the two germline ends. The DNA for the CDR3 is TGCAGCGCGACTAGTATGGGCACAGATACGCAGTATTTT. It translates to CSATSMGTDTQYF.

The J gene is TRBJ1-4, the V gene TRBV6-5, with D possibly TRBD1 on 6 matching bases. This CDR3 region has 15 residues. CDR1 is MNHEY and CDR2 is SVGAGI in the germline V gene. V was pared by 3 bases and J by 2 bases, with 10 bases between. DNA of the CDR3: TGTGCCAGCAGTTATAGCGGGGGCACTAATGAAAAACTGTTTTTT. This gives the protein CASSYSGGTNEKLFF.

This chain uses TRBV9 with TRBJ2-6; D unresolved. Trimming removed 0 bases at V and 2 bases at J, with 9 bases between. Germline V gene lookup returns CDR1 SGDLS and CDR2 YYNGEE. The CDR3 spans 16 residues. CDR3 DNA sequence: TGTGCCAGCAGCGTAGTTTTCGGTGCTGGGGCCAACGTCCTGACTTTC. This codes for CASSVVFGAGANVLTF.

The rearrangement joins TRBV9 to TRBJ2-3, with 9 bases identical to TRBD1. The CDR3 spans 18 residues. Germline V gene data show CDR1 as SGDLS and CDR2 as YYNGEE. V lost 0 bases to trimming and J lost 6 bases; unmatched junction nucleotides: 14. The CDR3 reads CASSVVGYRDRDSDTQYF. The CDR3 DNA follows: TGTGCCAGCAGCGTAGTTGGATACCGGGACAGGGACTCCGATACGCAGTATTTT.

The chain has TRBV11-2 and TRBJ1-6, with D tentatively TRBD1 (5 bases). CDR1 SGHAT and CDR2 FQNNGV come from the germline V gene. V dropped 3 bases and J dropped 10 bases, with 13 bases sitting between them. The CDR3 extends over 14 amino acids. In DNA form, the CDR3 reads TGTGCCAGCAGCTTCGGAGGGGTAGGGTCACCCCTCCACTTT. Its protein product is CASSFGGVGSPLHF.

This rearrangement joins TRBV7-2 to TRBJ1-1; possibly TRBD1 for D (5 bases). Germline CDR1 reads SGHTA; CDR2 reads FQGNSA. Deletions cut 3 bases from V and 0 bases from J, with 8 bases between. This CDR3 spans 14 amino acids. The CDR3 nucleotides read TGTGCCAGCAGCTTGACAGCCATGAACACTGAAGCTTTCTTT. Its translation is CASSLTAMNTEAFF.

This clone appeared once. The rearrangement joins TRBV15 to TRBJ2-7; tentative D call: TRBD2 (5 bases). The CDR3 consists of 14 residues. The germline V gene encodes CDR1 LNHNV and CDR2 YYDKDF (reference sequence). V was cut by 1 base and J by 6 bases, with 13 bases left in between. CDR3 amino acids: CATSRGTEAGEQYF. CDR3 nucleotide sequence: TGTGCCACCAGCAGAGGGACTGAGGCGGGCGAGCAGTACTTC.

The V and J genes are TRBV4-1 and TRBJ2-7, with D possibly being TRBD1 (6 bases). Trimming pared 1 base from V and 5 bases from J, leaving 15 bases between. The germline V gene has CDR1 MGHRA and CDR2 YSYEKL. This CDR3 is 15 amino acids long. CDR3: CASSQVPGVEHEQYF. CDR3 nucleotides: TGCGCCAGCAGCCAAGTCCCAGGGGTGGAGCACGAGCAGTACTTC.

The chain links TRBV7-3 to TRBJ1-6, with D possibly being TRBD1 (6 bases). Trimming shortened V by 4 bases and J by 5 bases, and 15 bases separated the two germline ends. This CDR3 spans 16 amino acids. From germline, CDR1 is SGHTA and CDR2 FQGTGA. The chain's CDR3 is CASSSRTAADNSPLHF. The CDR3 DNA is TGTGCCAGCAGCTCGCGGACAGCCGCGGATAATTCACCCCTCCACTTT.

The CDR3 spells CASSELRELAYEQYF. The CDR3 nucleotides read TGTGCCAGCAGTGAACTCCGGGAACTCGCCTACGAGCAGTACTTC. The rearrangement uses TRBV6-1 and TRBJ2-7, with D perhaps TRBD2 (5 bases). Between the trimmed V and J ends, which lost 2 bases and 2 bases, there was a span of 13 bases. Looked up from germline, CDR1 is MNHNS and CDR2 is SASEGT. The CDR3 has 15 amino acids.

The V gene is TRBV4-1, the J gene TRBJ2-6; D remains unclear. The ends were cut back, 3 bases at V and 0 bases at J, with 9 bases in the middle. The CDR3 is made up of 16 amino acids. Germline assignment: CDR1 MGHRA and CDR2 YSYEKL. DNA for the CDR3: TGCGCCAGCAGCCAGGAGATCAACTCTGGGGCCAACGTCCTGACTTTC. Translated, it gives CASSQEINSGANVLTF.

This clone was picked up a small number of times. This chain uses TRBV2 with TRBJ2-2; D gene ambiguous. The CDR3 runs 11 residues. The germline V gene has CDR1 SNHLY and CDR2 FYNNEI. Trimming removed 7 bases from V and 6 bases from J, with 6 bases in between. The CDR3 loop reads CASIEAGELFF. The CDR3, as DNA: TGTGCCAGCATAGAGGCCGGGGAGCTGTTTTTT. Full variable domain (outside the CDR3, taken from reference TRBV2 and TRBJ2-2): EPEVTQTPSHQVTQMGQEVILRCVPISNHLYFYWYRQILGQKVEFLVSFYNNEISEKSEIFDDQFSVERPDGSNFTLKIRSTKLEDSAMYFCASIEAGELFFGEGSRLTVL.

The chain is built from TRBV4-3 and TRBJ2-6; D remains unclear. Trimming shortened V by 0 bases and J by 4 bases, and 13 bases separated the two germline ends. The CDR3 is made up of 17 amino acids. In germline, CDR1 is LGHNA, CDR2 YSLEER. The CDR3 DNA follows: TGCGCCAGCAGCCAAGATCCAGGTGTGGTCGGGGCCAACGTCCTGACTTTC. Translating it yields CASSQDPGVVGANVLTF.

The chain employs TRBV9 and TRBJ1-2, with no clear D. The CDR3 runs 12 residues. Germline lookup yields CDR1 SGDLS and CDR2 YYNGEE. V lost 4 bases, J lost 8 bases, and 12 bases lay in between. As DNA, the CDR3 is TGTGCCAGCAGCCCGCCATCAGGAGGCTACACCTTC. Its translation is CASSPPSGGYTF.

In this sample, this clone turned up a few times. The chain joins TRBV27 to TRBJ1-2; 7 bases line up with TRBD1. The CDR3 totals 14 residues. The germline V gene has CDR1 MNHEY and CDR2 SMNVEV (reference sequence). V trimming: 2 bases; J trimming: 5 bases; junction bases outside the gene matches: 5. CDR3 residues: CASSLLGTAYGYTF. DNA of the CDR3: TGTGCCAGCAGTTTACTGGGGACAGCGTATGGCTACACCTTC.

This clone was detected once. The chain combines TRBV9 with TRBJ1-2; D is unclear. The CDR3 is 14 amino acids. Per the germline V gene, CDR1 is SGDLS and CDR2 is YYNGEE. Trimming shortened V by 0 bases and J by 4 bases, and 10 bases separated the two germline ends. CDR3 nucleotides: TGTGCCAGCAGCGTAGGGCAGCGCACCTATGGCTACACCTTC. It yields the protein CASSVGQRTYGYTF. The full variable domain, rest sourced from reference TRBV9 and TRBJ1-2, is DSGVTQTPKHLITATGQRVTLRCSPRSGDLSVYWYQQSLDQGLQFLIQYYNGEERAKGNILERFSAQQFPDLHSELNLSSLELGDSALYFCASSVGQRTYGYTFGSGTRLTVV.

This clone came up a few times. The chain employs TRBV5-1 and TRBJ1-4; the match to TRBD1 covers 10 bases. V lost 3 bases to trimming and J lost 2 bases; unmatched junction nucleotides: 7. The CDR3 contains 17 residues. Germline V gene data show CDR1 as SGHRS and CDR2 as YFSETQ. Here the CDR3 DNA reads TGCGCCAGCAGCTCTGGGACAGGGGTGGCGACTAATGAAAAACTGTTTTTT. Protein product: CASSSGTGVATNEKLFF.

The chain couples TRBV7-8 to TRBJ2-5; TRBD1 matches 8 bases. V was pared by 6 bases and J by 5 bases, with 11 bases of the junction left unmatched. The germline V gene has CDR1 SGHVS and CDR2 FQNEAQ. The CDR3 consists of 15 residues. The chain's CDR3 is CASRPQGAQAETQYF. The CDR3 DNA is TGTGCCAGCAGGCCCCAGGGGGCGCAAGCGGAGACCCAGTACTTC.

This clone was counted only a few times. CDR3 sequence reads: CASSLGTADQSPLHF. The CDR3 coding sequence is TGTGCCAGCAGCCTTGGGACAGCCGACCAATCACCCCTCCACTTT. V and J are TRBV7-9 and TRBJ1-6; TRBD1 matches 7 bases. Germline trimming cut 5 bases from V and 10 bases from J; bases unmatched to any gene: 11. There are 15 residues in the CDR3. Looked up from germline, CDR1 is SEHNR and CDR2 is FQNEAQ (reference sequence). Looking up the rest from reference TRBV7-9 and TRBJ1-6 gives the full variable domain: DTGVSQNPRHKITKRGQNVTFRCDPISEHNRLYWYRQTLGQGPEFLTYFQNEAQLEKSRLLSDRFSAERPKGSFSTLEIQRTEQGDSAMYLCASSLGTADQSPLHFGNGTRLTVT.

This clone was picked up a small number of times. This chain joins TRBV2 and TRBJ2-7; 7 nucleotides line up with TRBD1. This CDR3 spans 14 amino acids. The V and J ends lost 2 bases and 2 bases, in that order; junction bases with no gene match: 3. CDR1 SNHLY and CDR2 FYNNEI come from the germline V gene. CDR3: CASSEQGETYEQYF. CDR3 coding DNA: TGTGCCAGCAGTGAACAGGGGGAAACCTACGAGCAGTACTTC.